This T cell receptor beta chain was recorded in a study of blood T cell repertoires in COVID-19. Profiled with immunoSEQ multiplex PCR; TCRdb holds only in-frame clones, not every one. Here the sample spans 100,000 to 150,000 clones, approximately 79% being singletons. Participants, about 18 to 90 years old, spanned around 25 US areas. The germline gives CDR1 SEHNR, CDR2 FQNEAQ (reference sequence). Unmatched junction bases numbered 3, after V lost 4 bases and J lost 7 bases. There are 14 residues in the CDR3. The specimen sequenced was PBMCs or T cells enriched from blood (not recorded which). The receptor was isolated from a man in his forties with acute COVID-19. The chain employs TRBV7-9 and TRBJ1-6, with 8 positions matching TRBD1. CDR3 coding DNA: TGTGCCAGCAGCTCCGGACAGGGAAATTCACCCCTCCACTTT. This gives the protein CASSSGQGNSPLHF.